This T cell receptor (beta chain) emerged from a study of CD8 T cells in Susac syndrome. Study in general: When blood was drawn, the patients with Susac syndrome were therapy-naive, on corticosteroids, or on intravenous immunoglobulin alone. Study-wide results and caveats: There were around 16 Susac-specific public clones in total CD8+ repertoires and four to six in CD8+ TEMRA repertoires. TEMRA cells and active patients showed peak Susac CD8+ clonal expansion.

As concerns this clonotype: Its specificity is not known.

RNA in amounts of roughly 0.5 to 1 ug was reverse transcribed with random hexamers. Each CDR3 protein is one row after TCRdb ran MiXCR on the immunoSEQ multiplex PCR reads. The sample contains more than 95,000 distinct CDR3 sequences, 90% to 95% of which appear only once. The CDR3 length is 14 residues. CDR1 MDHEN and CDR2 SYDVKM come from the germline V gene. Trimming cost V 4 bases and J 0 bases, with 8 bases left between them. The V call is TRBV28, the J call TRBJ2-3, with D maybe TRBD2 (6 bases). Specimen: CD8+ T cells from PBMCs. The source of this sequence is a human donor with Susac syndrome. The chain's CDR3 is CASSSGTSTDTQYF. DNA of the CDR3: TGTGCCAGCAGTTCAGGGACTAGCACAGATACGCAGTATTTT.